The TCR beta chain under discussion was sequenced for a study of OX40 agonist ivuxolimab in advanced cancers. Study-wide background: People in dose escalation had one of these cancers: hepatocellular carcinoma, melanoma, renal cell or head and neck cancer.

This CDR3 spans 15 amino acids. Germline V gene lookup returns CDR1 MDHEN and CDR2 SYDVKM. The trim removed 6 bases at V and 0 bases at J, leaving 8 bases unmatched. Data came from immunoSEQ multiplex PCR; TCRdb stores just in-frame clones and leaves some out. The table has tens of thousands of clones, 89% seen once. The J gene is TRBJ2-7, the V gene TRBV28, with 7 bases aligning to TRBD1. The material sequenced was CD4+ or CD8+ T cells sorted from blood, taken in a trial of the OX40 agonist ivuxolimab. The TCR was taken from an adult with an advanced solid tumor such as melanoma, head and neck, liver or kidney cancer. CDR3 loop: CASSGDSRFSYEQYF. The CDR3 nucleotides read TGTGCCAGCAGCGGGGACAGCCGGTTCTCCTACGAGCAGTACTTC.